The rows below give T cell receptor beta chains drawn from one sample of a study of T cell repertoires in cytomegalovirus infection. One entry per CDR3 protein, called by TCRdb with MiXCR from the reads. The table includes around 440,000 distinct CDR3 sequences, 11% detected once. Sequencing input: PBMCs. These receptors were obtained from a human donor in good health (CMV status not recorded). Some clones in this sample may be carry-over from other donors' samples. The conserved cysteine and the conserved F or W are not part of the CDR3 here. The order of the fields is CDR3 length, V gene, CDR3 protein.

length: 18
V: TRBV28
CDR3: ASSFFNIYDSADSGNTIY

length: 14
V: TRBV20-1
CDR3: SARDTSGRNEETQY

length: 14
V: TRBV7-3
CDR3: ASSLGSLSGANVLT

length: 13
V: TRBV6-6
CDR3: ASSFGHRGNQPQH

length: 12
V: TRBV10-3
CDR3: AIRSDIAEETQY

length: 13
V: TRBV7-9
CDR3: ASSTDRGLQETQY

length: 12
V: TRBV10-3
CDR3: AISDRGLNTEAF

length: 14
V: TRBV7-6
CDR3: ASTQGGGTSSYEQY

length: 11
V: TRBV13
CDR3: ASTGTGFYEQY

length: 15
V: TRBV7-3
CDR3: ASSPTGLMGRTGELF

length: 12
V: TRBV10-3
CDR3: AISEPGSPSKLF

length: 14
V: TRBV7-2
CDR3: ASSSSGTSGDNEQF

length: 13
V: TRBV5-6
CDR3: ASSRDRDYNSPLH

length: 15
V: TRBV7-9
CDR3: ASSATVLAGVRETQY

length: 12
V: TRBV29-1
CDR3: SVELAGVSYEQY

length: 13
V: TRBV7-8
CDR3: ASSSTSLGSETQY

length: 12
V: TRBV2
CDR3: ASSDTTSTDTQY

length: 9
V: TRBV20-1
CDR3: SASFRETQY

length: 12
V: TRBV20-1
CDR3: SASPGTDNSPLH

length: 13
V: TRBV7-8
CDR3: ASSLGSREVGGQF

length: 13
V: TRBV7-3
CDR3: ASREGRLTRGTQY

length: 15
V: TRBV19
CDR3: ASSLSRQGLSYNEQF

length: 11
V: TRBV7-2
CDR3: ASSPEVNTEAF

length: 12
V: TRBV7-9
CDR3: ASSGFILGEEAF

length: 11
V: TRBV2
CDR3: ASSRDTNTEAF

length: 15
V: TRBV11-1
CDR3: ASSPTTPGWNTDTQY

length: 18
V: TRBV18
CDR3: ASSPASLGLAGGNQNEQF

length: 11
V: TRBV7-2
CDR3: ASSWDLGETQY

length: 17
V: TRBV5-4
CDR3: ASRSSVLLAGGAQETQY

length: 12
V: TRBV19
CDR3: ASSINRVNTEAF

length: 13
V: TRBV20-1
CDR3: SARQETGVGSPLH

length: 12
V: TRBV14
CDR3: ASSQDLRNTEAF

length: 12
V: TRBV20-1
CDR3: SATWTSGSYEQY

length: 13
V: TRBV28
CDR3: ASTRDPYGNYGYT

length: 17
V: TRBV20-1
CDR3: SARAPSGTSGGAYNEQF

length: 13
V: TRBV6-8
CDR3: ASSPLLEGDSPLH

length: 12
V: TRBV28
CDR3: ASSLFPDYTEAF

length: 12
V: TRBV9
CDR3: ASSVGGGGETQY

length: 19
V: TRBV19
CDR3: AIPPVRDYTKRNSSTDTQY

length: 12
V: TRBV3-1
CDR3: ASSPAGGSYEQY

length: 13
V: TRBV7-3
CDR3: ASSLVGLAANEQF

length: 13
V: TRBV4-1
CDR3: ASSQVRVPGNTIY

length: 11
V: TRBV19
CDR3: ASLGQEPYGYT

length: 13
V: TRBV5-4
CDR3: ASSLMASGQETQY

length: 13
V: TRBV4-2
CDR3: ASSQEGQGRTEAF